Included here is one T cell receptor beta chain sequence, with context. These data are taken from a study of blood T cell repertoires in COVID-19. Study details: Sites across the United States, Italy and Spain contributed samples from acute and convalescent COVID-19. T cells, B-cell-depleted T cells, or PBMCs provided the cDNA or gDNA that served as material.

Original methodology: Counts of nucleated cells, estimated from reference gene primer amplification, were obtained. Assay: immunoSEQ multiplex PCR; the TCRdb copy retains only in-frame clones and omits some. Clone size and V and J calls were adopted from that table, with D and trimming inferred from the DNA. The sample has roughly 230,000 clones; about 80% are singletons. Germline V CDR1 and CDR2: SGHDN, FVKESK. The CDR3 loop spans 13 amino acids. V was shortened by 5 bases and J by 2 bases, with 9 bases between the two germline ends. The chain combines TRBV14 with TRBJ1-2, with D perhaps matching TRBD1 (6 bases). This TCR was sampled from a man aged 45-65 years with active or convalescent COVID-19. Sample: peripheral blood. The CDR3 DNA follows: TGTGCCAGCAGCTTTACAGGGAACTATGGCTACACCTTC. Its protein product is CASSFTGNYGYTF.